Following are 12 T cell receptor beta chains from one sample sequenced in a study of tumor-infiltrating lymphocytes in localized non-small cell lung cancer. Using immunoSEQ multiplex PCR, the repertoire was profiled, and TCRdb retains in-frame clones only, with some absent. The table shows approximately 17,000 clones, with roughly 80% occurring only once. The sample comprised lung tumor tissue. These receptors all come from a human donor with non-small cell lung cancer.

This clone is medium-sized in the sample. The CDR3 protein is CASRTDLNTEAFF. In nucleotides, the CDR3 is TGTGCCAGCAGGACAGACCTGAACACTGAAGCTTTCTTT. The V call is TRBV5-5, the J call TRBJ1-1; TRBD1 might be the D (5 bases). Trimming removed 5 bases from V and 0 bases from J, with 8 bases in between. The V gene's germline CDR1 is SGHKS and CDR2 YYEKEE (reference sequence). There are 13 residues in the CDR3. The variable domain in full, completed from reference TRBV5-5 and TRBJ1-1, reads DAGVTQSPTHLIKTRGQQVTLRCSPISGHKSVSWYQQVLGQGPQFIFQYYEKEERGRGNFPDRFSARQFPNYSSELNVNALLLGDSALYLCASRTDLNTEAFFGQGTRLTVV.

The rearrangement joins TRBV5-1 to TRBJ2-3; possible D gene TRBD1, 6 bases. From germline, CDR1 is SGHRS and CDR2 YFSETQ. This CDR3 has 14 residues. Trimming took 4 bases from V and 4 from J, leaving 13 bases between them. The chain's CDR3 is CASSDPQGSDTQYF. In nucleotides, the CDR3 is TGCGCCAGCAGCGATCCCCAGGGGTCAGATACGCAGTATTTT.

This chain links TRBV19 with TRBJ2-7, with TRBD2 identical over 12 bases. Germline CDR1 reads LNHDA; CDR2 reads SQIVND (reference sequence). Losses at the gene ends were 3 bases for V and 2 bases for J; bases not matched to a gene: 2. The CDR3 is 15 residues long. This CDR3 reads CASSISSGRAYEQYF. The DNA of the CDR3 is TGTGCCAGTAGTATCTCTAGCGGGAGGGCCTACGAGCAGTACTTC.

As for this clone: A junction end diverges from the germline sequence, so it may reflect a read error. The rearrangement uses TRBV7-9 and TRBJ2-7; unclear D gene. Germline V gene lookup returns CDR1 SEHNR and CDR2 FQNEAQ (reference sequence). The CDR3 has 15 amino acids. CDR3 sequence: CASSLFISGTYEQYF. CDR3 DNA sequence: TGCGCCAGCAGCCTTTTCATCTCGGGTACCTACGAGCAGTACTTC.

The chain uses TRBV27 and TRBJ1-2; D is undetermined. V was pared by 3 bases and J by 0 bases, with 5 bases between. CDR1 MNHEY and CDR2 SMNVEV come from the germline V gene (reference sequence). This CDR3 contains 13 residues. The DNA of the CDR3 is TGTGCCAGCAGTTTCGCGGCTAACTATGGCTACACCTTC. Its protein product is CASSFAANYGYTF.

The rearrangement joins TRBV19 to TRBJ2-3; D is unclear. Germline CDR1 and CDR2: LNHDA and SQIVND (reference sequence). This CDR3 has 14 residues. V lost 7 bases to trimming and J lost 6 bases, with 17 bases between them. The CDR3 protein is CASTPSFRWDTQYF. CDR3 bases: TGTGCCAGTACCCCCTCGTTTCGGTGGGATACGCAGTATTTT.

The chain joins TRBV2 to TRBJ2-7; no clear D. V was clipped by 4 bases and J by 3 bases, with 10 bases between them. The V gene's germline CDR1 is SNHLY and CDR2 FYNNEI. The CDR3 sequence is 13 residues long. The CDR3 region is CASSVGYNYEQYF. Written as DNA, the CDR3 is TGTGCCAGCAGTGTCGGGTACAACTACGAGCAGTACTTC.

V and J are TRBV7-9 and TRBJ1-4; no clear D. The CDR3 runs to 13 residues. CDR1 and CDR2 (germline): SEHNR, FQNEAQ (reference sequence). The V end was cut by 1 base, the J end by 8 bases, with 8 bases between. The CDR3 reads CASSLGSYEKLFF. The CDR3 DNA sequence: TGTGCCAGCAGCTTAGGGAGTTACGAAAAACTGTTTTTT.

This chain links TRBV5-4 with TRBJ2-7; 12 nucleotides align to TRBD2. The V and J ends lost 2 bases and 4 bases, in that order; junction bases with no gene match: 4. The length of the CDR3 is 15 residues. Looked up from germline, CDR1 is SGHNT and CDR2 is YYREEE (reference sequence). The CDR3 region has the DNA TGTGCCAGCAGCTTCCCGACTAGCGGGAGTTACGAGCAGTACTTC. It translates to CASSFPTSGSYEQYF.

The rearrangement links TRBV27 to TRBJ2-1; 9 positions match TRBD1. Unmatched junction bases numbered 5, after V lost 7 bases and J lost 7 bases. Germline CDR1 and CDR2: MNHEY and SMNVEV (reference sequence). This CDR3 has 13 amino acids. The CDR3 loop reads CASTKDRGNEQFF. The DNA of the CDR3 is TGTGCCAGCACCAAGGACAGGGGAAATGAGCAGTTCTTC.

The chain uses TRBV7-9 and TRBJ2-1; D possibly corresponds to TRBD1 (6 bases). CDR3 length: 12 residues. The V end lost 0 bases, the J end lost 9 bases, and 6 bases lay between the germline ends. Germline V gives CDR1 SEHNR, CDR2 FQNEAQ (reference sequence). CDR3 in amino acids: CASSLAGAEQFF. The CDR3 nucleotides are TGTGCCAGCAGCTTAGCGGGGGCTGAGCAGTTCTTC.

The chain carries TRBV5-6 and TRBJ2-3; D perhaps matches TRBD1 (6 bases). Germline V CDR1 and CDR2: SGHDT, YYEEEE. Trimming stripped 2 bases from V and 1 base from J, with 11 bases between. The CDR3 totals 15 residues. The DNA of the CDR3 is TGTGCCAGCAGCTTACTGGGGGCGGGCACAGATACGCAGTATTTT. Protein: CASSLLGAGTDTQYF.